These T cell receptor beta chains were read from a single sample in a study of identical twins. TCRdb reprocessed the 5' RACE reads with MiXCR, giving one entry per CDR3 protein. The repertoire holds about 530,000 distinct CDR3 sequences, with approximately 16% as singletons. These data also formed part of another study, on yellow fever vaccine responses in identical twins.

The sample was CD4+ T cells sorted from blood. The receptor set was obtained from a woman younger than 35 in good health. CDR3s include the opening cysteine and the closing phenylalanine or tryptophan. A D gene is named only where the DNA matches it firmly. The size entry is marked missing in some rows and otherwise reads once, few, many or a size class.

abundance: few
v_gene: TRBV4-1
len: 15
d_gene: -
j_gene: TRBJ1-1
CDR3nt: TGCGCCAGCAGCCAAGAAGTCGGAATGAACACTGAAGCTTTCTTT
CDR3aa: CASSQEVGMNTEAFF

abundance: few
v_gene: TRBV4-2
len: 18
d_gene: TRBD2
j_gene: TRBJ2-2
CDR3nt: TGTGCCAGCAGCCAACTAGCGGGAGATCGAGCAAACACCGGGGAGCTGTTTTTT
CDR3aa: CASSQLAGDRANTGELFF

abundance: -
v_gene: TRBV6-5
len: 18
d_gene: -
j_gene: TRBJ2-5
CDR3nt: TGTGCCAGCAGTTACGGGGCGTCAGGATCCGGAATCCAAGAGACCCAGTACTTC
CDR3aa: CASSYGASGSGIQETQYF

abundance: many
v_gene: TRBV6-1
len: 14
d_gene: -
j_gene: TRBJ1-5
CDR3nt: TGTGCCAGCAGGTCCCAGGGGAGCAATCAGCCCCAGCATTTT
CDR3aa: CASRSQGSNQPQHF

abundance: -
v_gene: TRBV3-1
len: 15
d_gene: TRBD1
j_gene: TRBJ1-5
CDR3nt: TGTGCCAGCAGCCAGGGGCAGGGGGCCTTTCAGCCCCAGCATTTT
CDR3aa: CASSQGQGAFQPQHF

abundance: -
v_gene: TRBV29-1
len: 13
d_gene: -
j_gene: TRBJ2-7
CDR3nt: TGCAGCGTTGAGGGCGGACCTCCCTACGAGCAGTACTTC
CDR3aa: CSVEGGPPYEQYF

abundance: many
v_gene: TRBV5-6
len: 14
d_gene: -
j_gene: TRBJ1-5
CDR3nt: TGTGCCAGCAGCTTGTACGCAGGGGTTCAGCCCCAGCATTTT
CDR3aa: CASSLYAGVQPQHF

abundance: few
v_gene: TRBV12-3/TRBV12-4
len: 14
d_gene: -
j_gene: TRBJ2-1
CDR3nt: TGTGCCAGCAGTCCCGGGGCGGCCTCGGAGAGGCAGTTCTTC
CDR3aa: CASSPGAASERQFF

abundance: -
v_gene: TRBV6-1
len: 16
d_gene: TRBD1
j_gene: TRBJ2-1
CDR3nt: TGTGCCAGCAGCCGGGCCGGGACAGGGGGCTGGAATGAGCAGTTCTTC
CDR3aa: CASSRAGTGGWNEQFF

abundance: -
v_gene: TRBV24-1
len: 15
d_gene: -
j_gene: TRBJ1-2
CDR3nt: TGTGCCACCAGTGGGCGAGGGGGAGCTAACTATGGCTACACCTTC
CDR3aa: CATSGRGGANYGYTF

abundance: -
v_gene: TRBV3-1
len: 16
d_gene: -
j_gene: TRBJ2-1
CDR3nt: TGTGCCAGCAGCGTCTCAGGGAAGAGCTCCTACAATGAGCAGTTCTTC
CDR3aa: CASSVSGKSSYNEQFF

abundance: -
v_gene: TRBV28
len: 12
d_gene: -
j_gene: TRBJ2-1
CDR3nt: TGTGCCAGCAGTTTAGAAGGTGGATGGCAGTTCTTC
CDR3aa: CASSLEGGWQFF

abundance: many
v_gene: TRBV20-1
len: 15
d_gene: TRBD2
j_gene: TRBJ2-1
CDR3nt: TGCAGTGCTAGACCAAGCGGGATATTCTACAATGAGCAGTTCTTC
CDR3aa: CSARPSGIFYNEQFF

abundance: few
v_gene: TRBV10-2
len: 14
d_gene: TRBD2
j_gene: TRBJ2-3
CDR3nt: TGCGCCAGCGGTGGGACTAGCGGGGGAGATACGCAGTATTTT
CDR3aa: CASGGTSGGDTQYF

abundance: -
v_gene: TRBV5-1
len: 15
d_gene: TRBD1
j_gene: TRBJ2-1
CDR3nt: TGCGCCAGCGAAAGGACAGGGAGCTCCTACAATGAGCAGTTCTTC
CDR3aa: CASERTGSSYNEQFF

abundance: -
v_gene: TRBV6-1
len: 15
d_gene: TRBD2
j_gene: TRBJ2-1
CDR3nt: TGTGCCAGCTCGAGGGCTAGCGGCTCCTACAATGAGCAGTTCTTC
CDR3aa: CASSRASGSYNEQFF

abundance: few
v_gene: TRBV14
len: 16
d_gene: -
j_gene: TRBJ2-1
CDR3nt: TGTGCCAGCAGCCAAGTGATAGCGGCCCCTGGGTATGAGCAGTTCTTC
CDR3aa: CASSQVIAAPGYEQFF

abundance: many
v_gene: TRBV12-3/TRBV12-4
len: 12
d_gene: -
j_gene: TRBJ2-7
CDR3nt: TGTGCCAGCAGGTCACTAGGTTACGAGCAGTACTTC
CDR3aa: CASRSLGYEQYF

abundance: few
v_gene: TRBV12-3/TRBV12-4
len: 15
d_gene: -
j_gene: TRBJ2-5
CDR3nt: TGTGCCAGCAGTGGCCACCGGGACTCAGGGGAGACCCAGTACTTC
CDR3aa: CASSGHRDSGETQYF

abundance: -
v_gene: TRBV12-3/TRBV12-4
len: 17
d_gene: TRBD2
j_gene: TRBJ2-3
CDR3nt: TGTGCCAGCAGTATCCTACTAGCGGGGAGTAGCACAGATACGCAGTATTTT
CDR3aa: CASSILLAGSSTDTQYF

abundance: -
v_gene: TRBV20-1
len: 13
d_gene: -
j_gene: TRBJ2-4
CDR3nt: TGCAGTGCTAGAGGGCTAGCTGGTGACATTCAGTACTTC
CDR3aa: CSARGLAGDIQYF

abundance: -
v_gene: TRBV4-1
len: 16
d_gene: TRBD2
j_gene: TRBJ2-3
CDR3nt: TGCGCCAGCAGCCAAGATAGCGGGAGCTTCACAGATACGCAGTATTTT
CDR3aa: CASSQDSGSFTDTQYF

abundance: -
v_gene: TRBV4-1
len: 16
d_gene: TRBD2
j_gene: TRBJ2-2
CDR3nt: TGCGCCAGCAGCCAAGAGCGGGGGACCCACACCGGGGAGCTGTTTTTT
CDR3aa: CASSQERGTHTGELFF